This T cell receptor beta chain was recovered during a study of blood T cell repertoires in COVID-19. Study processing details: Researchers report that nucleated cell counts were estimated from reference gene primer amplification. Clones were read by immunoSEQ multiplex PCR, and TCRdb kept only the in-frame ones, dropping some. V, J and clone size are those of that table, while D and trimming were read from the DNA. The table shows 130,000 or so clones, with about 88% occurring only once. Participants had their cohort set by participant-reported clinical history. Germline values: CDR1 MNHEY, CDR2 SMNVEV (reference sequence). V was pared by 5 bases and J by 2 bases, with 10 bases between. The CDR3 is 14 residues long.

V gene TRBV27 combines with J gene TRBJ1-3; D is unclear. The sample taken for sequencing was PBMCs or T cells enriched from blood (not recorded which). The TCR originated in a man in his forties with acute COVID-19. CDR3 in amino acids: CASSPDSPGNTIYF. In DNA, the CDR3 is TGTGCCAGCAGTCCCGACTCGCCTGGAAACACCATATATTTT.